Following are 30 T cell receptor beta chains from one sample sequenced in a study of shared T cell receptors in the human thymus. Profiled with immunoSEQ multiplex PCR; TCRdb holds only in-frame clones, not every one. The table lists 55,000 to 80,000 clones, 90% to 95% of them singletons. Sequencing was carried out using thymocytes. The source of these receptors is a human donor.

This clone was counted once. This chain links TRBV27 with TRBJ1-5; D uncertain. Trimming cost V 5 bases and J 4 bases, with 15 bases left between them. The CDR3 covers 15 residues. Looked up from germline, CDR1 is MNHEY and CDR2 is SMNVEV (reference sequence). In DNA form, the CDR3 reads TGTGCCAGCAGTGACCAGGTACGGGGTAATCAGCCCCAGCATTTT. Translating gives CASSDQVRGNQPQHF.

CDR3 nucleotide sequence: TGTGCCAGCAGTTTTGGCTTTCGACAGATAAATGAAAAACTGTTTTTT. The encoded protein is CASSFGFRQINEKLFF. This chain uses TRBV27 with TRBJ1-4; D is perhaps TRBD1 (5 bases). V was trimmed by 3 bases and J by 5 bases, leaving 16 bases between them. Germline-derived CDR1 and CDR2 are MNHEY and SMNVEV (reference sequence). The CDR3 spans 16 residues.

The V and J genes are TRBV7-2 and TRBJ2-3; maybe TRBD2 (5 bases). Trimming stripped 4 bases from V and 6 bases from J, with 20 bases between. The germline V gene encodes CDR1 SGHTA and CDR2 FQGNSA. CDR3 length: 16 residues. The CDR3 region has the DNA TGTGCCAGCAGCTCAGCCCCCCGGAAACTAGATGATACGCAGTATTTT. Its translation: CASSSAPRKLDDTQYF.

This chain joins TRBV4-2 and TRBJ2-3; 13 bases line up with TRBD2. Per germline, CDR1 LGHNA and CDR2 YNFKEQ. V was pared by 1 base and J by 7 bases, with 8 bases of the junction left unmatched. The CDR3 totals 17 residues. The chain's CDR3 is CASSQGGGTSGENTQYF. As DNA, the CDR3 is TGTGCCAGCAGCCAAGGTGGTGGGACTAGCGGGGAGAATACGCAGTATTTT.

This clone appeared a few times. The genes are TRBV4-2 and TRBJ2-7; the D gene could be TRBD1 or TRBD2 (5 bases each). Germline-derived CDR1 and CDR2 are LGHNA and YNFKEQ. The CDR3 sequence is 21 residues long. Trimming stripped 0 bases from V and 4 bases from J, with 31 bases between. The CDR3 nucleotides read TGTGCCAGCAGCCAAGAGGGACCCGGGTCCCGGGCCTCTCATGGGGAATACGAGCAGTACTTC. Encoded protein: CASSQEGPGSRASHGEYEQYF.

The chain has TRBV5-1 and TRBJ2-5; D may be TRBD1 or TRBD2 (5 bases each). The germline V and J ends were trimmed by 5 bases and 4 bases, with 15 bases remaining between them. Germline V gene data show CDR1 as SGHRS and CDR2 as YFSETQ. There are 14 residues in the CDR3. The CDR3 DNA reads TGCGCCAGCAGTCCAGACTGGGACGGAGAGACCCAGTACTTC. This sequence encodes CASSPDWDGETQYF.

This sequence joins TRBV10-3 and TRBJ2-3; the match to TRBD2 covers 9 bases. Germline V gene lookup returns CDR1 ENHRY and CDR2 SYGVKD. The CDR3 is 14 amino acids. The V and J ends lost 9 bases and 7 bases, in that order; junction bases with no gene match: 11. The CDR3 is CAISGLAGRNTQYF. As DNA, the CDR3 is TGTGCCATATCGGGACTAGCAGGCAGAAATACGCAGTATTTT.

The chain recombines TRBV4-1 with TRBJ1-5; D not resolved. V lost 0 bases, J lost 4 bases, and 13 bases lay in between. Per the germline V gene, CDR1 is MGHRA and CDR2 is YSYEKL. This CDR3 has 16 amino acids. The CDR3 DNA follows: TGCGCCAGCAGCCAAGATCAAGAGACAAGAAATCAGCCCCAGCATTTT. Residues: CASSQDQETRNQPQHF.

The table lists this clone with a count of one. The CDR3 DNA sequence: TGTGCCAGCAGCGTAGGGGACAGGAGCGGTGGCTACACCTTC. Translation: CASSVGDRSGGYTF. The chain uses TRBV9 and TRBJ1-2, with 8 nucleotides matching TRBD1. The CDR3 has 14 amino acids. With V trimmed by 0 bases and J by 7 bases, 5 bases remained unmatched. The germline CDR1 and CDR2 sequences are SGDLS and YYNGEE. Combining the CDR3 with reference TRBV9 and TRBJ1-2 gives the whole variable domain DSGVTQTPKHLITATGQRVTLRCSPRSGDLSVYWYQQSLDQGLQFLIQYYNGEERAKGNILERFSAQQFPDLHSELNLSSLELGDSALYFCASSVGDRSGGYTFGSGTRLTVV.

CDR3 DNA sequence: TGTGCCAGCAGCCAGAAGGGGGGGACAGGCCCTCAAGAGACCCAGTACTTC. It yields the protein CASSQKGGTGPQETQYF. This chain uses TRBV14 with TRBJ2-5; the D gene is possibly TRBD1 (8 bases). Germline values: CDR1 SGHDN, CDR2 FVKESK. The CDR3 is made up of 17 amino acids. The V end lost 3 bases, the J end lost 2 bases, and 19 bases lay between the germline ends.

Details on this clone: Germline is not matched at one junction end, which may reflect a read error. This sequence joins TRBV11-2 and TRBJ1-2; D is possibly TRBD1 (5 bases). CDR1 is SGHAT and CDR2 is FQNNGV in the germline V gene. The length of the CDR3 is 18 residues. This CDR3 reads CASSLNIGDRAANYAYTF. Here the CDR3 DNA reads TGTGCCAGCAGCTTAAATATAGGGGACCGCGCGGCTAACTATGCCTACACCTTC.

This chain links TRBV25-1 with TRBJ1-6; 7 bases align to TRBD1. The CDR3 spans 16 residues. Germline CDR1 is MGHDK and CDR2 is SYGVNS. The trim removed 2 bases at V and 9 bases at J, leaving 10 bases unmatched. CDR3 nucleotide sequence: TGTGCCAGCAGTGAAGGTGGGACAGAGTCATCTTCACCCCTCCACTTT. This translates into CASSEGGTESSSPLHF.

The CDR3 DNA reads as TGTGCCAGCTCACTAAGCCCAAGGACCGTCCTGAGGGGCTACACCTTC. The encoded protein is CASSLSPRTVLRGYTF. This sequence joins TRBV18 and TRBJ1-2; D gene uncertain. The CDR3 has 16 residues. V shed 4 bases and J shed 8 bases, with 23 bases lying between them. Germline-derived CDR1 and CDR2 are KGHSH and LQKENI.

A few counts support this clone. The same CDR3 is also encoded by other DNA sequences in this sample. The rearrangement links TRBV6-5 to TRBJ1-1, with D possibly TRBD1 on 5 matching bases. The CDR3 has 11 amino acids. V shed 6 bases and J shed 3 bases, with 5 bases lying between them. Germline CDR1 MNHEY, CDR2 SVGAGI. CDR3 in DNA: TGTGCCAGCAGGGGGGACACTGAAGCTTTCTTT. Its translation: CASRGDTEAFF.

V gene TRBV5-1 combines with J gene TRBJ1-2, with a possible D match to TRBD1 (5 bases). This CDR3 has 16 amino acids. With 0 bases removed from V and 0 bases from J, the gap between germline ends came to 12 bases. The germline V gene encodes CDR1 SGHRS and CDR2 YFSETQ. CDR3 nucleotides: TGCGCCAGCAGCTTGGGGACACTCACAGCTAACTATGGCTACACCTTC. Its protein is CASSLGTLTANYGYTF.

The gene calls are TRBV6-6 and TRBJ1-2; D uncertain. V gave up 2 bases and J gave up 7 bases, with 8 bases separating them. This CDR3 spans 12 amino acids. CDR1 MNHNY and CDR2 SVGAGI come from the germline V gene (reference sequence). The CDR3 DNA sequence: TGTGCCAGCAGTTACCGGTTCGTTGGCTACACCTTC. Translation: CASSYRFVGYTF.

The rearrangement links TRBV7-8 to TRBJ1-5, with 7 bases matching TRBD1. CDR3 length: 16 amino acids. The germline CDR1 and CDR2 sequences are SGHVS and FQNEAQ. The J segment lost 5 bases and the V segment lost 3 bases, leaving 10 bases of the junction unmatched. CDR3 sequence reads: CASSLGPQGVDQPQHF. The CDR3, as DNA: TGTGCCAGCAGCTTGGGCCCGCAGGGGGTAGATCAGCCCCAGCATTTT.

The chain links TRBV7-2 to TRBJ2-7; the D call may be TRBD1 or TRBD2 (5 bases each). CDR3 length equals 12 residues. Germline V gene sequence: CDR1 SGHTA, CDR2 FQGNSA. V was trimmed by 1 base and J by 9 bases, leaving 10 bases between them. The CDR3 sequence: CASSLEWDGQYF. The CDR3 DNA is TGTGCCAGCAGCTTAGAGTGGGACGGGCAGTACTTC.

The chain combines TRBV7-9 with TRBJ1-4; D remains ambiguous. The CDR3 extends over 13 amino acids. The germline CDR1 and CDR2 sequences are SEHNR and FQNEAQ (reference sequence). V shed 2 bases and J shed 6 bases, with 7 bases lying between them. CDR3 sequence: CASSLHGDEKLFF. CDR3 sequence (DNA): TGTGCCAGCAGCTTACATGGGGATGAAAAACTGTTTTTT.

This clone showed up just once. At one boundary the junction diverges from the germline segment, which might be a read error. The rearrangement links TRBV5-8 to TRBJ2-7, with TRBD1 identical over 9 bases. This CDR3 contains 12 residues. Germline values: CDR1 SGHTS, CDR2 YDEGEE. This chain's CDR3 is CASSAPRDREGF. The CDR3 DNA reads as TGTGCCAGCAGCGCCCCCCGGGACAGGGAGGGCTTC.

V is TRBV18 and J is TRBJ2-1; a weak D match, TRBD2 (5 bases). The CDR3 is 16 amino acids. CDR1 KGHSH and CDR2 LQKENI come from the germline V gene. The V and J ends lost 2 bases and 0 bases respectively, with 11 bases between them. CDR3 nucleotide sequence: TGTGCCAGCTCACCAGGGGAGCCGTACTCCTACAATGAGCAGTTCTTC. Translated: CASSPGEPYSYNEQFF. Looking up the rest from reference TRBV18 and TRBJ2-1 gives the full variable domain: NAGVMQNPRHLVRRRGQEARLRCSPMKGHSHVYWYRQLPEEGLKFMVYLQKENIIDESGMPKERFSAEFPKEGPSILRIQQVVRGDSAAYFCASSPGEPYSYNEQFFGPGTRLTVL.

CDR3 nucleotides: TGCGCCAGCAGCCAATGGGGGGAGTACAACTATGGCTACACCTTC. Its translation: CASSQWGEYNYGYTF. The V call is TRBV4-1, the J call TRBJ1-2; a possible D gene is TRBD1 (5 bases). V shed 2 bases and J shed 2 bases, with 12 bases lying between them. Germline values: CDR1 MGHRA, CDR2 YSYEKL. This CDR3 has 15 residues.

This chain uses TRBV28 with TRBJ1-1; weak D call: TRBD1 (6 bases). Germline V gives CDR1 MDHEN, CDR2 SYDVKM. V lost 7 bases to trimming and J lost 0 bases, with 15 bases between them. This CDR3 contains 15 residues. The CDR3 reads CASTHRGPLNTEAFF. The CDR3 nucleotides read TGTGCCAGCACCCATCGGGGGCCTTTGAACACTGAAGCTTTCTTT.

This chain joins TRBV10-3 and TRBJ1-5; maybe TRBD1 (5 bases). V dropped 2 bases and J dropped 7 bases, with 12 bases sitting between them. The V gene's germline CDR1 is ENHRY and CDR2 SYGVKD. CDR3 length: 14 amino acids. CDR3 in amino acids: CAISERGAEQPQHF. The CDR3 coding sequence is TGTGCCATCAGTGAGCGTGGGGCCGAACAGCCCCAGCATTTT.

This clone appeared a single time. V is TRBV4-1 and J is TRBJ1-5; possible D gene TRBD1, 6 bases. Trimming stripped 3 bases from V and 8 bases from J, with 17 bases between. The CDR3 spans 15 residues. Germline V gives CDR1 MGHRA, CDR2 YSYEKL. CDR3 DNA sequence: TGCGCCAGCAGCCATCAGCTGGGGGCTCTGGAGCCCCAGCATTTT. Translated, it gives CASSHQLGALEPQHF.

The chain uses TRBV27 and TRBJ1-5; TRBD1 aligns across 7 bases. The junction had 14 bases not matched to a gene; V was cut back by 6 bases and J by 0 bases. The CDR3 consists of 18 residues. In germline, CDR1 is MNHEY, CDR2 SMNVEV (reference sequence). CDR3: CASSLTWTGLYSNQPQHF. In DNA, the CDR3 is TGTGCCAGCAGCTTGACCTGGACAGGCCTTTATAGCAATCAGCCCCAGCATTTT.

The rearrangement joins TRBV6-5 to TRBJ1-5; the D is unclear. CDR3 length: 12 residues. Germline V gives CDR1 MNHEY, CDR2 SVGAGI. Trimming stripped 10 bases from V and 0 bases from J, with 7 bases between. This CDR3 reads CATGFSNQPQHF. As DNA, the CDR3 is TGTGCCACGGGGTTTAGCAATCAGCCCCAGCATTTT.

This chain joins TRBV7-2 and TRBJ2-1, with D unclear. Germline V gives CDR1 SGHTA, CDR2 FQGNSA. The V and J ends lost 5 bases and 1 base respectively, with 15 bases between them. CDR3 length: 16 residues. This chain's CDR3 is CASSPRLGSSYNEQFF. The CDR3 DNA is TGTGCCAGCAGCCCAAGACTGGGAAGTTCCTACAATGAGCAGTTCTTC.

This clone came up once. V usage is TRBV7-9 and J usage is TRBJ2-4; D not resolved. The CDR3 extends over 12 amino acids. Looked up from germline, CDR1 is SEHNR and CDR2 is FQNEAQ (reference sequence). V was cut by 1 base and J by 6 bases, with 4 bases left in between. CDR3 in amino acids: CASSLERNIQYF. The CDR3 DNA reads as TGTGCCAGCAGCTTAGAAAGAAACATTCAGTACTTC.

The chain is built from TRBV11-2 and TRBJ2-2; tentatively, D is TRBD2 (5 bases). The CDR3 runs 17 residues. Germline loops: CDR1 SGHAT, CDR2 FQNNGV. Trimming took 0 bases from V and 3 from J, leaving 14 bases between them. Here the CDR3 reads CASSLDGGSVDTGELFF. For the CDR3, the DNA is TGTGCCAGCAGCTTAGATGGTGGTAGCGTGGACACCGGGGAGCTGTTTTTT.